This is a list of T cell receptor beta chains from one sample in a study of high-grade serous ovarian cancer treatment subgroups. Using immunoSEQ multiplex PCR, the repertoire was profiled, and TCRdb retains in-frame clones only, with some absent. Of around 12,000 clones in the sample, 75% to 90% are singletons; the top ten hold under 7.5%. The sequenced material came from tumor tissue. The receptor source for this set is a human donor with high-grade serous ovarian cancer. Each CDR3 is given with its conserved first and last residue. A D gene is named only where the DNA matches it firmly. Clone sizes are given selectively: once, few, many, or a class where the clone is expanded.

clone size: -; J gene: TRBJ1-2; V gene: TRBV5-4; D gene: TRBD1; CDR3 DNA: TGTGCCAGCAGCGCCGGGACAGACGGCTACACCTTC; CDR3 protein: CASSAGTDGYTF
clone size: -; J gene: TRBJ2-6; V gene: TRBV15; D gene: TRBD1; CDR3 DNA: TGTGCCACCAGCAGAGATGGGACAGGGGCCACGGGGGCCAACGTCCTGACTTTC; CDR3 protein: CATSRDGTGATGANVLTF
clone size: -; J gene: TRBJ2-1; V gene: TRBV11-2; D gene: -; CDR3 DNA: TGTGCCAGCAGCTTCCGGGTCGAGCAGTTCTTC; CDR3 protein: CASSFRVEQFF
clone size: -; J gene: TRBJ2-3; V gene: TRBV6-6; D gene: TRBD2; CDR3 DNA: TGTGCCAGTAGCGGGAAAAGCACAGATACGCAGTATTTT; CDR3 protein: CASSGKSTDTQYF
clone size: few; J gene: TRBJ2-7; V gene: TRBV28; D gene: TRBD2; CDR3 DNA: TGTGCCAGCAGTTTAACTAGCGGGGCCTCCTACGAGCAGTACTTC; CDR3 protein: CASSLTSGASYEQYF
clone size: -; J gene: TRBJ2-3; V gene: TRBV29-1; D gene: -; CDR3 DNA: TGCAGCGTTGAACTAATGGGCGGGGATACGCAGTATTTT; CDR3 protein: CSVELMGGDTQYF
clone size: -; J gene: TRBJ1-1; V gene: TRBV6-5; D gene: -; CDR3 DNA: TGTGCCAGCAGTTACTCACTGAGCAAGGAAGGCACTGAAGCTTTCTTT; CDR3 protein: CASSYSLSKEGTEAFF
clone size: few; J gene: TRBJ2-7; V gene: TRBV27; D gene: -; CDR3 DNA: TGTGCCAGCAGCACCACAGGGAGCCACGAGCAGTACTTC; CDR3 protein: CASSTTGSHEQYF
clone size: -; J gene: TRBJ2-5; V gene: TRBV7-2; D gene: -; CDR3 DNA: TGTGCCAGCAGCGTAACAGGGTGGAGACAAGAGACCCAGTACTTC; CDR3 protein: CASSVTGWRQETQYF
clone size: once; J gene: TRBJ2-2; V gene: TRBV28; D gene: -; CDR3 DNA: TGTGCCAGCAGTTCCATTTTAGGGGCGAACACCGGGGAGCTGTTTTTT; CDR3 protein: CASSSILGANTGELFF
clone size: -; J gene: TRBJ2-1; V gene: TRBV7-2; D gene: -; CDR3 DNA: TGTGCCAGCAGCCGGGGGGCGGGGAACAATGAGCAGTTCTTC; CDR3 protein: CASSRGAGNNEQFF
clone size: -; J gene: TRBJ2-3; V gene: TRBV5-1; D gene: TRBD2; CDR3 DNA: TGCGCCAGCAGCTCGGCGGGGGTGGCAGATACGCAGTATTTT; CDR3 protein: CASSSAGVADTQYF
clone size: -; J gene: TRBJ1-2; V gene: TRBV30; D gene: -; CDR3 DNA: TGTGCCTGGATAAAAGGCGTAGGTGGGACCTACGGGGTAGGCTACACCTTC; CDR3 protein: CAWIKGVGGTYGVGYTF
clone size: -; J gene: TRBJ2-5; V gene: TRBV21-1; D gene: -; CDR3 DNA: TGTGCCAACGCGAGCCTGGCCGGGTCCCAGTACTTC; CDR3 protein: CANASLAGSQYF
clone size: few; J gene: TRBJ2-1; V gene: TRBV29-1; D gene: -; CDR3 DNA: TGCAGCGTGCGACCTAGGGGGAATGAGCAGTTCTTC; CDR3 protein: CSVRPRGNEQFF
clone size: -; J gene: TRBJ2-1; V gene: TRBV4-2; D gene: TRBD2; CDR3 DNA: TGTGCCAGCAGCCCAGGACTAGCGGGGGGTCAGTTCTTC; CDR3 protein: CASSPGLAGGQFF
clone size: -; J gene: TRBJ2-1; V gene: TRBV6-6; D gene: TRBD2; CDR3 DNA: TGTGCCAGCAGTAAGACTAGCGGCCCTTACAATGAGCAGTTCTTC; CDR3 protein: CASSKTSGPYNEQFF
clone size: once; J gene: TRBJ1-1; V gene: TRBV28; D gene: -; CDR3 DNA: TGTGCCAGCAGTTTACCCGTTTCCTTTCGACTTGGCACTGAAGCTTTCTTT; CDR3 protein: CASSLPVSFRLGTEAFF
clone size: -; J gene: TRBJ1-2; V gene: TRBV18; D gene: -; CDR3 DNA: TGTGCCAGCTCACCACCGGACTATGGCTACACCTTC; CDR3 protein: CASSPPDYGYTF
clone size: -; J gene: TRBJ1-2; V gene: TRBV6-1; D gene: -; CDR3 DNA: TGTGCCAGCAGACTTAGTGCAGACAGAGTCTATGGCTACACCTTC; CDR3 protein: CASRLSADRVYGYTF
clone size: -; J gene: TRBJ2-1; V gene: TRBV5-6; D gene: -; CDR3 DNA: TGTGCCAGCAGCTCCCCCTTGTGGGAGTACAATGAGCAGTTCTTC; CDR3 protein: CASSSPLWEYNEQFF
clone size: -; J gene: TRBJ1-4; V gene: TRBV9; D gene: -; CDR3 DNA: TGTGCCAGCAGCGTAGGCAGACAGCTTGCAACTAATGAAAAACTGTTTTTT; CDR3 protein: CASSVGRQLATNEKLFF
clone size: -; J gene: TRBJ2-3; V gene: TRBV29-1; D gene: -; CDR3 DNA: TGCAGCGTTGCGCGAGGGAACAAAGATACGCAGTATTTT; CDR3 protein: CSVARGNKDTQYF
clone size: -; J gene: TRBJ1-5; V gene: TRBV19; D gene: -; CDR3 DNA: TGTGCCAGTAGTATTGCGAAAAGGACAGCCGGCCAGCCCCAGCATTTT; CDR3 protein: CASSIAKRTAGQPQHF
clone size: -; J gene: TRBJ2-2; V gene: TRBV4-1; D gene: -; CDR3 DNA: TGCGCCAGCAGCCAAGGGTACGGGGGAACCTCGGACACCGGGGAGCTGTTTTTT; CDR3 protein: CASSQGYGGTSDTGELFF
clone size: -; J gene: TRBJ2-1; V gene: TRBV27; D gene: -; CDR3 DNA: TGTGCCAGCAGTTTGCTACTTAGCTCCTACAATGAGCAGTTCTTC; CDR3 protein: CASSLLLSSYNEQFF
clone size: -; J gene: TRBJ1-2; V gene: TRBV18; D gene: -; CDR3 DNA: TGTGCCAGCTCACTTTTCCCCCTCTATGGCTACACCTTC; CDR3 protein: CASSLFPLYGYTF
clone size: -; J gene: TRBJ2-1; V gene: TRBV11-2; D gene: TRBD2; CDR3 DNA: TGTGCCAGCAGCGCCCGTGGCGGGAGCTCCTACAATGAGCAGTTCTTC; CDR3 protein: CASSARGGSSYNEQFF
clone size: -; J gene: TRBJ1-5; V gene: TRBV19; D gene: -; CDR3 DNA: TGTGCCAGTAGTCTCATAAGTGGCAATCAGCCCCAGCATTTT; CDR3 protein: CASSLISGNQPQHF
clone size: -; J gene: TRBJ2-1; V gene: TRBV7-9; D gene: TRBD1; CDR3 DNA: TGTGCCAGCAGCCCCGTAGGGGGCCTATCGTCCGAGCAGTTCTTC; CDR3 protein: CASSPVGGLSSEQFF
clone size: -; J gene: TRBJ2-2; V gene: TRBV9; D gene: -; CDR3 DNA: TGTGCCAGCAGCGTAGCTAGTGGCAGCAGGACCGGGGAGCTGTTTTTT; CDR3 protein: CASSVASGSRTGELFF
clone size: -; J gene: TRBJ1-4; V gene: TRBV4-1; D gene: TRBD1; CDR3 DNA: TGCGCCAGCAGCCAAGAAGACAGGGCTGGGGAAAAACTGTTTTTT; CDR3 protein: CASSQEDRAGEKLFF
clone size: -; J gene: TRBJ1-4; V gene: TRBV7-6; D gene: -; CDR3 DNA: TGTGCCAGCAGCGATCCAGGGGTCCCTAATGAAAAACTGTTTTTT; CDR3 protein: CASSDPGVPNEKLFF
clone size: -; J gene: TRBJ1-2; V gene: TRBV5-1; D gene: -; CDR3 DNA: TGCGCCAGCAGCTTGGGACCGGTACTTGAGGGCTACACCTTC; CDR3 protein: CASSLGPVLEGYTF
clone size: -; J gene: TRBJ2-1; V gene: TRBV9; D gene: TRBD2; CDR3 DNA: TGTGCCAGCAGCGTAGTTAGACTAGCGGGAGTGAATGAGCAGTTCTTC; CDR3 protein: CASSVVRLAGVNEQFF
clone size: -; J gene: TRBJ2-1; V gene: TRBV29-1; D gene: TRBD1; CDR3 DNA: TGCAGCGTGACAGGGGAATACAATGAGCAGTTCTTC; CDR3 protein: CSVTGEYNEQFF
clone size: -; J gene: TRBJ1-1; V gene: TRBV7-2; D gene: -; CDR3 DNA: TGTGCCAGCAGCCTAGGGATGTGGACCGAAGCTTTCTTT; CDR3 protein: CASSLGMWTEAFF
clone size: medium-sized; J gene: TRBJ1-2; V gene: TRBV27; D gene: -; CDR3 DNA: TGTGCCAGCAGTTTAGTGGACTATGGCTACACCTTC; CDR3 protein: CASSLVDYGYTF
clone size: -; J gene: TRBJ2-5; V gene: TRBV2; D gene: -; CDR3 DNA: TGTGCCAGCAGTGTACGCCAGGTGCAAGAGACCCAGTACTTC; CDR3 protein: CASSVRQVQETQYF
clone size: -; J gene: TRBJ2-6; V gene: TRBV11-2; D gene: -; CDR3 DNA: TGTGCCAGCAGCCGGGTAGAAGGGGCCAACGTCCTGACTTTC; CDR3 protein: CASSRVEGANVLTF
clone size: -; J gene: TRBJ2-1; V gene: TRBV7-9; D gene: -; CDR3 DNA: TGTGCCAGCAGCTTAGGGGCGGGGCAGCCCTATCGAGATGAGCAGTTCTTC; CDR3 protein: CASSLGAGQPYRDEQFF
clone size: -; J gene: TRBJ2-5; V gene: TRBV2; D gene: TRBD2; CDR3 DNA: TGTGCCAGCAGTGACCCCGACGGACTAGGGGAAGAGACCCAGTACTTC; CDR3 protein: CASSDPDGLGEETQYF
clone size: -; J gene: TRBJ2-7; V gene: TRBV6-1; D gene: TRBD2; CDR3 DNA: TGTGCCACTGGGATGTATGGGAGGGGTCTCGAGCAGTACTTC; CDR3 protein: CATGMYGRGLEQYF
clone size: -; J gene: TRBJ1-5; V gene: TRBV4-1; D gene: -; CDR3 DNA: TGCGCCAGCAGCCAAGGCCCCCAAGGACAGTACCAGCCCCAGCATTTT; CDR3 protein: CASSQGPQGQYQPQHF
clone size: few; J gene: TRBJ1-3; V gene: TRBV19; D gene: -; CDR3 DNA: TGTGCCAGTAGTATCGGTGCGGCCTCTGGAAACACCATATATTTT; CDR3 protein: CASSIGAASGNTIYF
clone size: once; J gene: TRBJ1-1; V gene: TRBV5-5; D gene: -; CDR3 DNA: TGTGCCAGCAGCTTTCCCCACGGAGCGGGGAACACTGAAGCTTTCTTT; CDR3 protein: CASSFPHGAGNTEAFF
clone size: -; J gene: TRBJ1-3; V gene: TRBV30; D gene: TRBD1; CDR3 DNA: TGTGCCTGGACCCCGCCCGGGACAGGGGTGTTCGGGGTTGCTGGAAACACCATATATTTT; CDR3 protein: CAWTPPGTGVFGVAGNTIYF
clone size: -; J gene: TRBJ2-5; V gene: TRBV28; D gene: TRBD1; CDR3 DNA: TGTGCCAGCAGCCAATACAGGGGGAACGTCCAAGAGACCCAGTACTTC; CDR3 protein: CASSQYRGNVQETQYF
clone size: -; J gene: TRBJ2-1; V gene: TRBV18; D gene: -; CDR3 DNA: TGTGCCAGCAATCGTGACCTTGCGGCTTATGAGCAGTTCTTC; CDR3 protein: CASNRDLAAYEQFF
clone size: -; J gene: TRBJ2-7; V gene: TRBV28; D gene: TRBD1; CDR3 DNA: TGTGCCAGCAGTTTAGACCGGGACAGGGAATTCCCGCTTCCCCAATTC; CDR3 protein: CASSLDRDREFPLPQF
clone size: -; J gene: TRBJ1-2; V gene: TRBV7-2; D gene: TRBD1; CDR3 DNA: TGTGCCAGCAGCCAAACAGGGGGCCAATCTGGCTACACCTTC; CDR3 protein: CASSQTGGQSGYTF